This passage covers 10 T cell receptor beta chains from one sample sequenced in a study of T-cell reconstitution after alpha-beta-depleted transplantation in children. Preparing the TCRbeta library involved the use of unique molecular identifiers. TCRdb re-analysed the PCR reads in MiXCR, keeping a single row per CDR3 protein. Here the sample spans approximately 230,000 distinct CDR3 sequences, about 24% being singletons. The sequenced sample was PBMCs, mostly from graft donor cells, obtained 360 days after TCRalphabeta/CD19-depleted stem cell transplant. The receptors shown here come from a female patient aged 2-9 years who had a stem cell transplant for congenital amegakaryocytic thrombocytopenia, so the T cells may come from the graft donor.

This clonotype was observed a few times. The rearrangement uses TRBV12-3 or TRBV12-4 and TRBJ1-2; 7 bases match TRBD1. Trimming at V came to 6 bases and at J to 4 bases, leaving 11 bases not matched to a gene. This CDR3 contains 15 residues. The CDR3 DNA sequence: TGTGCCAGCAGGGCGACGACAGGGTTAAGCTATGGCTACACCTTC. It is translated as CASRATTGLSYGYTF.

This clonotype has a single count. The V gene is TRBV5-1, the J gene TRBJ2-3; a weak D match, TRBD2 (5 bases). The length of the CDR3 is 15 residues. Germline CDR1 SGHRS, CDR2 YFSETQ. V lost 4 bases and J lost 1, with 13 bases in between. CDR3 sequence: CASSIGLARTDTQYF. The CDR3 bases are TGCGCCAGCAGCATCGGACTGGCACGCACAGATACGCAGTATTTT.

This clonotype was found a few times. J is TRBJ1-4 and V is TRBV7-9; D is uncertain. With 1 base removed from V and 7 bases from J, the gap between germline ends came to 13 bases. The length of the CDR3 is 15 residues. Germline CDR1 and CDR2: SEHNR and FQNEAQ (reference sequence). CDR3 amino acids: CASSLGSQAVEKLFF. The CDR3 nucleotides are TGTGCCAGCAGCTTAGGGTCGCAGGCTGTTGAAAAACTGTTTTTT.

The table lists this clonotype with a few counts. V usage is TRBV25-1 and J usage is TRBJ2-7, with D possibly being TRBD2 (7 bases). V was trimmed by 5 bases and J by 2 bases, leaving 22 bases between them. The germline V gene has CDR1 MGHDK and CDR2 SYGVNS. The CDR3 spans 17 residues. The chain's CDR3 is CASSPQWMRGRTYEQYF. In DNA, the CDR3 is TGTGCCAGCAGTCCCCAATGGATGCGGGGGCGAACCTACGAGCAGTACTTC.

The J gene is TRBJ2-5, the V gene TRBV10-3; 8 bases fit TRBD2. The length of the CDR3 is 14 residues. Trimming cost V 6 bases and J 5 bases; bases outside gene matches: 8. Germline assignment: CDR1 ENHRY and CDR2 SYGVKD. CDR3 bases: TGTGCCATCAGGCGGGGGGCCTTTCAGGAGACCCAGTACTTC. It specifies CAIRRGAFQETQYF.

This clonotype was recorded at least ten times. The CDR3 nucleotides are TGTGCCAGCAGCCATACCGGGCAGCCAACCGGGGAGCTGTTTTTT. This codes for CASSHTGQPTGELFF. This sequence joins TRBV4-2 and TRBJ2-2; D gene uncertain. CDR3 length: 15 residues. Per the germline V gene, CDR1 is LGHNA and CDR2 is YNFKEQ. V lost 3 bases, J lost 5 bases, and 13 bases lay in between.

The chain employs TRBV12-3 or TRBV12-4 and TRBJ1-1; 8 positions match TRBD1. With 6 bases clipped from V and 0 bases from J, the junction kept 6 bases outside the gene matches. This CDR3 has 15 amino acids. CDR3: CASRADRDLNTEAFF. CDR3 DNA sequence: TGTGCCAGCAGAGCGGACAGGGATTTGAACACTGAAGCTTTCTTT.

This clonotype was counted many times. The chain couples TRBV27 to TRBJ2-1, with 11 bases aligning to TRBD2. There are 16 residues in the CDR3. V shed 1 base, J shed 6 bases, and the junction held 5 bases outside the gene matches. Germline V lookup: CDR1 MNHEY, CDR2 SMNVEV (reference sequence). The CDR3 loop reads CASSLYLAGGSNEQFF. The DNA of the CDR3 is TGTGCCAGCAGTTTATATTTAGCGGGAGGGTCCAATGAGCAGTTCTTC.

Concerning this clonotype: This could be a read error, since a much larger clone is one nucleotide away. The chain is built from TRBV7-2 and TRBJ1-1, with a weak D call TRBD1 (5 bases). The CDR3 extends over 14 amino acids. V was pared by 1 base and J by 1 base, with 7 bases between. Germline CDR1 and CDR2: SGHTA and FQGNSA. The CDR3 sequence: CASSLGQTNTEAFF. As DNA, the CDR3 is TGTGCCAGCAGCTTAGGACAGACGAACACTGAAGCTTTCTTT.

The rearrangement uses TRBV7-9 and TRBJ2-5; the match to TRBD2 covers 7 bases. Germline loops: CDR1 SEHNR, CDR2 FQNEAQ (reference sequence). After removal of 5 bases from V and 5 bases from J, the junction contained 11 bases not matched to a gene. The CDR3 loop spans 15 amino acids. The CDR3 loop reads CASSELATQGETQYF. The DNA of the CDR3 is TGTGCCAGCAGCGAACTAGCGACTCAAGGGGAGACCCAGTACTTC.